The next 11 T cell receptor beta chains were all read from a single sample in a study of T cells in localized non-small cell lung cancer. This table comes from immunoSEQ multiplex PCR, and its TCRdb copy is limited to in-frame clones, with some not included. The data hold over 8,500 clones, with roughly 90% observed a single time. The specimen was peripheral blood, collected before any cancer treatment. All receptors derive from a male donor at least 60 years old with stage III lung adenocarcinoma.

The gene calls are TRBV6-5 and TRBJ1-2; the D is unclear. CDR1 is MNHEY, CDR2 SVGAGI, per germline. CDR3 length: 13 residues. Trimming shortened V by 6 bases and J by 4 bases, and 12 bases separated the two germline ends. The CDR3 nucleotides read TGTGCCAGCAGATGTAGAAAGACCTATGGCTACACCTTC. This gives the protein CASRCRKTYGYTF.

This rearrangement joins TRBV30 to TRBJ1-2; no definite D call. The V end was cut by 1 base, the J end by 3 bases, with 3 bases between. Per the germline V gene, CDR1 is GTSNPN and CDR2 is SVGIG (reference sequence). The CDR3 consists of 11 residues. CDR3 region: CAWSGHYGYTF. The DNA of the CDR3 is TGTGCCTGGAGTGGACACTATGGCTACACCTTC.

The chain links TRBV11-2 to TRBJ2-7; D remains ambiguous. From germline, CDR1 is SGHAT and CDR2 FQNNGV. V was shortened by 3 bases and J by 0 bases, with 9 bases between the two germline ends. This CDR3 spans 14 amino acids. The CDR3 is CASSFLSGSYEQYF. For the CDR3, the DNA is TGTGCCAGCAGCTTCCTCAGTGGCTCCTACGAGCAGTACTTC. Supplemented by reference TRBV11-2 and TRBJ2-7, the full variable domain reads EAGVAQSPRYKIIEKRQSVAFWCNPISGHATLYWYQQILGQGPKLLIQFQNNGVVDDSQLPKDRFSAERLKGVDSTLKIQPAKLEDSAVYLCASSFLSGSYEQYFGPGTRLTVT.

This chain joins TRBV28 and TRBJ2-7, with D possibly TRBD2 on 6 matching bases. CDR3 size: 9 residues. Trimming stripped 9 bases from V and 7 bases from J, with 7 bases between. In germline, CDR1 is MDHEN, CDR2 SYDVKM. This CDR3 reads CASGGEQYF. CDR3 DNA sequence: TGTGCCAGTGGAGGGGAGCAGTACTTC.

The CDR3 coding sequence is TGTGCCAGTAGGGGATGGCCAGGAGGAGACACGCAGTATTTT. Translated: CASRGWPGGDTQYF. This chain joins TRBV19 and TRBJ2-3, with TRBD2 as a possible D gene (5 bases). The CDR3 is 14 residues long. With 6 bases removed from V and 9 bases from J, the gap between germline ends came to 19 bases. Germline CDR1 reads LNHDA; CDR2 reads SQIVND (reference sequence).

The V gene is TRBV11-2, the J gene TRBJ2-7; 8 bases map to TRBD2. Germline V gene sequence: CDR1 SGHAT, CDR2 FQNNGV. The CDR3 is made up of 15 amino acids. V was pared by 5 bases and J by 7 bases, with 13 bases of the junction left unmatched. CDR3 DNA: TGTGCCAGCAGCCGTCGAGCGGGAGCCCCGGGTGAGCAGTACTTC. It specifies CASSRRAGAPGEQYF.

The V call is TRBV14, the J call TRBJ2-3, with a weak D call TRBD1 (6 bases). The germline gives CDR1 SGHDN, CDR2 FVKESK. The CDR3 has 12 residues. V gave up 4 bases and J gave up 7 bases, with 9 bases separating them. The CDR3 here is CASSPRGYTQYF. The CDR3 nucleotides are TGTGCCAGCAGCCCCAGGGGATATACGCAGTATTTT.

The chain couples TRBV18 to TRBJ2-7, with 8 bases that match TRBD2. The germline CDR1 and CDR2 sequences are KGHSH and LQKENI. The CDR3 is 13 residues long. Unmatched junction bases numbered 5, after V lost 6 bases and J lost 4 bases. Here the CDR3 reads CASSGLADYEQYF. CDR3 DNA sequence: TGTGCCAGCTCCGGACTAGCTGATTACGAGCAGTACTTC.

The chain links TRBV27 to TRBJ2-1, with 16 bases identical to TRBD2. CDR1 and CDR2 (germline): MNHEY, SMNVEV (reference sequence). The CDR3 contains 15 residues. V lost 7 bases and J lost 9; bases outside the gene matches: 6. As DNA, the CDR3 is TGTGCCAGCACCGGGACTAGCGGGAGGGCCAGTGAGCAGTTCTTC. It specifies CASTGTSGRASEQFF.

The chain has TRBV28 and TRBJ1-1; 7 bases match TRBD1. V shed 4 bases and J 13 bases; nucleotides not matched to a gene: 6. CDR3 length equals 11 residues. CDR1 and CDR2 (germline): MDHEN, SYDVKM. The CDR3 DNA sequence: TGTGCCAGCAGTTCAGGGGGAGAGGGTTTCTTT. The encoded protein is CASSSGGEGFF.

The rearrangement links TRBV29-1 to TRBJ2-5, with TRBD2 identical over 12 bases. The CDR3 consists of 13 residues. The V and J ends lost 5 bases and 4 bases, in that order; junction bases with no gene match: 2. The germline V gene encodes CDR1 SQVTM and CDR2 ANQGSEA. CDR3 region: CSVKTSGRETQYF. CDR3 nucleotides: TGCAGCGTTAAGACTAGCGGGAGAGAGACCCAGTACTTC. The whole variable domain, remainder taken from reference TRBV29-1 and TRBJ2-5, is SAVISQKPSRDICQRGTSLTIQCQVDSQVTMMFWYRQQPGQSLTLIATANQGSEATYESGFVIDKFPISRPNLTFSTLTVSNMSPEDSSIYLCSVKTSGRETQYFGPGTRLLVL.